These 8 T cell receptor beta chains came from one sample sequenced in a study of post-analysis software for immune sequencing data. Study outcomes and limitations: Controls had lower frequencies than patients of roughly five TRBV segments, which included TRBV5-6, TRBV5-1 and TRBV20-1.

Unique molecular identifiers were present in the TCR beta cDNA libraries. Each CDR3 protein gets one entry after TCRdb re-called the PCR reads with MiXCR. The data show approximately 630,000 distinct CDR3 sequences, 55% to 70% seen once. Antigens of these TCRs are unknown. The sample was blood. Receptors originate from a girl aged 2 to 10 with multiple sclerosis.

This clonotype has a single count. The chain uses TRBV20-1 and TRBJ2-4; 9 bases are a match to TRBD1. Per germline, CDR1 DFQATT and CDR2 SNEGSKA (reference sequence). V dropped 5 bases and J dropped 9; count of bases not matched to a gene: 14. The CDR3 contains 15 residues. DNA of the CDR3: TGCAGTGCTCTACCTCGGACAGGGGAGGCGACCATTCAGTACTTC. Residues: CSALPRTGEATIQYF.

The chain couples TRBV5-1 to TRBJ2-1, with TRBD2 identical over 11 bases. The CDR3 runs to 15 residues. Germline V gene lookup returns CDR1 SGHRS and CDR2 YFSETQ. Losses at the gene ends were 5 bases for V and 4 bases for J; bases not matched to a gene: 5. As DNA, the CDR3 is TGCGCCAGCAGTCTACTAGCGGGGGAGTACAATGAGCAGTTCTTC. Its translation: CASSLLAGEYNEQFF.

The chain links TRBV12-3 or TRBV12-4 to TRBJ2-7; D is ambiguous. The CDR3 is made up of 15 amino acids. Trimming left V 2 bases short and J 1 base short, with 12 bases between. CDR3 loop: CASSLRVSPSYEQYF. The CDR3 coding sequence is TGTGCCAGCAGTTTAAGGGTGAGTCCTTCCTACGAGCAGTACTTC.

A few counts support this clonotype. The chain joins TRBV14 to TRBJ1-2; a weak D match, TRBD1 (5 bases). This CDR3 comprises 13 residues. Germline V gives CDR1 SGHDN, CDR2 FVKESK. V lost 4 bases, J lost 8 bases, and 14 bases lay in between. The CDR3 is CASSLLRGEGYTF. The CDR3 DNA sequence: TGTGCCAGCAGCCTGCTCCGGGGCGAGGGCTACACCTTC.

The J gene is TRBJ2-3, the V gene TRBV7-2; no firm D call. The V and J ends lost 6 bases and 0 bases respectively, with 10 bases between them. The CDR3 has 14 amino acids. Germline CDR1 and CDR2: SGHTA and FQGNSA. The CDR3 protein is CASSLTVSTDTQYF. The CDR3 DNA reads as TGTGCCAGCAGTTTAACAGTGAGCACAGATACGCAGTATTTT.

This chain connects TRBV28 to TRBJ1-1, with D maybe TRBD1 (6 bases). The CDR3 has 14 amino acids. Deletions cut 5 bases from V and 1 base from J, with 11 bases between. The germline CDR1 and CDR2 sequences are MDHEN and SYDVKM. CDR3 sequence: CASSPRGPNTEAFF. The CDR3 DNA is TGTGCCAGCAGTCCCAGGGGCCCGAACACTGAAGCTTTCTTT.

V is TRBV2 and J is TRBJ2-1; 10 positions match TRBD2. V shed 8 bases, J shed 9 bases, and the junction held 13 bases outside the gene matches. The length of the CDR3 is 15 residues. CDR1 and CDR2 from the germline V gene are SNHLY and FYNNEI. The CDR3 spells CASPTPAGGPGEQFF. CDR3 bases: TGTGCCAGCCCAACCCCAGCGGGAGGGCCCGGTGAGCAGTTCTTC.

The rearrangement uses TRBV29-1 and TRBJ1-2, with no clear D. CDR1 is SQVTM and CDR2 is ANQGSEA in the germline V gene. This CDR3 is 12 amino acids long. Trimming took 6 bases from V and 8 from J, leaving 16 bases between them. The CDR3 loop is CSVMDGVPGYTF. The CDR3 nucleotides are TGCAGCGTCATGGACGGGGTGCCGGGCTACACCTTC. The full variable domain, its missing parts supplied by reference TRBV29-1 and TRBJ1-2, is SAVISQKPSRDICQRGTSLTIQCQVDSQVTMMFWYRQQPGQSLTLIATANQGSEATYESGFVIDKFPISRPNLTFSTLTVSNMSPEDSSIYLCSVMDGVPGYTFGSGTRLTVV.